The table lists the clone carrying this T cell receptor (beta chain) with many counts. Its target is unknown. These data originate in a study of identical twins. Notes on the study in general: Models came in too low on out-of-frame TCR alpha sharing in monozygotic twins.

CDR3 size: 15 residues. Germline V gene lookup returns CDR1 ENHRY and CDR2 SYGVKD. Trimming cost V 3 bases and J 0 bases, with 12 bases left between them. Each CDR3 protein gets one entry after TCRdb re-called the 5' RACE reads with MiXCR. The table includes approximately 670,000 distinct CDR3 sequences, 6.1% detected once. This receptor was taken from a man aged 18 to 29 in good health. The source material was naive T cells sorted from blood. The chain combines TRBV10-3 with TRBJ2-7, with D perhaps TRBD1 or TRBD2 (5 bases each). This chain's CDR3 is CAISDRGAISYEQYF. The CDR3 bases are TGTGCCATCAGTGACCGAGGGGCGATCTCCTACGAGCAGTACTTC.